Listed below are T cell receptor beta chains from one sample, sequenced in a study of shared T cell receptors in the human thymus. The repertoire was sequenced with immunoSEQ multiplex PCR; TCRdb's copy has only in-frame clones and lacks some. Seen here are 600,000 or so clones, about 89% observed once, and the top ten hold approximately 0.0097%. The same sample was also studied in work on human thymus T cells.

The sequenced material came from thymocytes. These receptors all come from a boy younger than two with a congenital heart defect. CDR3s include the opening cysteine and the closing phenylalanine or tryptophan. Fields, in order: D gene, V gene, J gene, clone size, CDR3 protein, CDR3 DNA. The D gene is left open where the match is weak. Only part of the rows carry a size: once, few, many, or a class if the clone is expanded.

d_call: TRBD1
v_call: TRBV2
j_call: TRBJ2-7
clone_size: -
cdr3_aa: CASSVGDRGPHEQYF
cdr3_nt: TGTGCCAGCAGTGTGGGAGACAGGGGTCCCCACGAGCAGTACTTC

d_call: TRBD2
v_call: TRBV5-4
j_call: TRBJ2-1
clone_size: -
cdr3_aa: CASKASGDYNEQFF
cdr3_nt: TGTGCCAGCAAGGCTAGCGGGGATTACAATGAGCAGTTCTTC

d_call: TRBD2
v_call: TRBV30
j_call: TRBJ2-3
clone_size: -
cdr3_aa: CAWIRTSGRKVTQYF
cdr3_nt: TGTGCCTGGATCCGGACTAGCGGGAGAAAGGTTACGCAGTATTTT

d_call: TRBD1
v_call: TRBV27
j_call: TRBJ1-2
clone_size: -
cdr3_aa: CASRRIRDSRNYGYTF
cdr3_nt: TGTGCCAGCAGAAGAATCCGGGACAGCCGTAACTATGGCTACACCTTC

d_call: -
v_call: TRBV11-3
j_call: TRBJ2-5
clone_size: -
cdr3_aa: CASSLAKTGTEQETQYF
cdr3_nt: TGTGCCAGCAGCTTAGCAAAGACCGGGACTGAACAAGAGACCCAGTACTTC

d_call: -
v_call: TRBV29-1
j_call: TRBJ2-7
clone_size: -
cdr3_aa: CSVGGSGRDYEQYF
cdr3_nt: TGCAGCGTTGGGGGATCGGGCAGGGACTACGAGCAGTACTTC

d_call: -
v_call: TRBV5-4
j_call: TRBJ1-3
clone_size: once
cdr3_aa: CASSLYNASGNTIYF
cdr3_nt: TGTGCCAGCAGCTTATACAACGCCTCTGGAAACACCATATATTTT

d_call: -
v_call: TRBV21-1
j_call: TRBJ2-1
clone_size: -
cdr3_aa: CASSIAGEFNEQFF
cdr3_nt: TGTGCCAGCAGCATAGCGGGAGAGTTCAATGAGCAGTTCTTC

d_call: TRBD2
v_call: TRBV18
j_call: TRBJ2-1
clone_size: once
cdr3_aa: CASSPSLSGGSYNEQFF
cdr3_nt: TGTGCCAGCTCACCATCCCTAAGCGGGGGATCCTACAATGAGCAGTTCTTC

d_call: -
v_call: TRBV11-3
j_call: TRBJ2-3
clone_size: -
cdr3_aa: CASSLGPGVTDTQYF
cdr3_nt: TGTGCCAGCAGCTTAGGACCAGGGGTCACAGATACGCAGTATTTT

d_call: TRBD2
v_call: TRBV5-4
j_call: TRBJ2-5
clone_size: -
cdr3_aa: CASSFSGSGGEKRAQYF
cdr3_nt: TGTGCCAGCAGCTTCTCGGGAAGCGGGGGAGAGAAGAGAGCCCAGTACTTC

d_call: TRBD2
v_call: TRBV7-9
j_call: TRBJ2-5
clone_size: -
cdr3_aa: CASSLWASGASQETQYF
cdr3_nt: TGTGCCAGCAGCTTATGGGCTAGCGGAGCCTCTCAAGAGACCCAGTACTTC

d_call: -
v_call: TRBV4-3
j_call: TRBJ1-1
clone_size: -
cdr3_aa: CASSQDNRQDKNTEAFF
cdr3_nt: TGCGCCAGCAGCCAAGATAACCGACAGGACAAGAACACTGAAGCTTTCTTT

d_call: TRBD1
v_call: TRBV27
j_call: TRBJ2-1
clone_size: -
cdr3_aa: CASSLSRDSPLSEQFF
cdr3_nt: TGTGCCAGCAGTTTATCGAGGGACAGTCCTTTAAGTGAGCAGTTCTTC

d_call: -
v_call: TRBV19
j_call: TRBJ1-5
clone_size: -
cdr3_aa: CASSMGRTEPHPNQPQHF
cdr3_nt: TGTGCCAGTAGTATGGGCAGGACAGAGCCCCATCCCAATCAGCCCCAGCATTTT

d_call: -
v_call: TRBV13
j_call: TRBJ1-3
clone_size: once
cdr3_aa: CASSLPHTAGGNTIYF
cdr3_nt: TGTGCCAGCAGCTTACCCCATACAGCCGGAGGAAACACCATATATTTT

d_call: -
v_call: TRBV19
j_call: TRBJ1-5
clone_size: once
cdr3_aa: CASRPRGGNQPQHF
cdr3_nt: TGTGCCAGTAGACCCAGAGGAGGCAATCAGCCCCAGCATTTT

d_call: -
v_call: TRBV25-1
j_call: TRBJ1-1
clone_size: once
cdr3_aa: CASSDPGHGNTEAFF
cdr3_nt: TGTGCCAGCAGTGACCCGGGACACGGAAACACTGAAGCTTTCTTT

d_call: TRBD1
v_call: TRBV19
j_call: TRBJ1-2
clone_size: -
cdr3_aa: CASSIKSGQGKNYGYTF
cdr3_nt: TGTGCCAGTAGTATTAAATCGGGACAGGGAAAGAACTATGGCTACACCTTC

d_call: TRBD1
v_call: TRBV7-6
j_call: TRBJ1-5
clone_size: -
cdr3_aa: CASSASNRDRGNNQPQHF
cdr3_nt: TGTGCCAGCAGCGCTTCAAACCGGGACAGGGGAAACAATCAGCCCCAGCATTTT

d_call: TRBD1
v_call: TRBV9
j_call: TRBJ2-6
clone_size: -
cdr3_aa: CASSGSRDRGRLVGSGANVLTF
cdr3_nt: TGTGCCAGCAGCGGGAGCCGGGACAGGGGGCGATTAGTCGGCTCTGGGGCCAACGTCCTGACTTTC

d_call: TRBD2
v_call: TRBV29-1
j_call: TRBJ2-5
clone_size: few
cdr3_aa: CSVEVLTGTSVKETQYF
cdr3_nt: TGCAGCGTTGAAGTACTCACCGGGACTAGCGTAAAAGAGACCCAGTACTTC

d_call: -
v_call: TRBV27
j_call: TRBJ1-6
clone_size: few
cdr3_aa: CASSPRDKGSPLHF
cdr3_nt: TGTGCCAGCAGCCCTCGGGACAAGGGTTCACCCCTCCACTTT

d_call: -
v_call: TRBV6-1
j_call: TRBJ1-4
clone_size: -
cdr3_aa: CASSEERGRELFF
cdr3_nt: TGTGCCAGCAGTGAAGAACGGGGAAGGGAACTGTTTTTT

d_call: TRBD2
v_call: TRBV4-3
j_call: TRBJ2-5
clone_size: -
cdr3_aa: CASSQELGSGGRETQYF
cdr3_nt: TGCGCCAGCAGCCAAGAATTAGGGAGCGGGGGGAGGGAGACCCAGTACTTC

d_call: -
v_call: TRBV28
j_call: TRBJ1-2
clone_size: -
cdr3_aa: CASSTNSDGYTF
cdr3_nt: TGTGCCAGCAGCACGAATAGCGATGGCTACACCTTC

d_call: -
v_call: TRBV4-3
j_call: TRBJ2-1
clone_size: once
cdr3_aa: CASSHGNYNEQFF
cdr3_nt: TGCGCCAGCAGCCACGGGAACTACAATGAGCAGTTCTTC

d_call: -
v_call: TRBV15
j_call: TRBJ2-5
clone_size: -
cdr3_aa: CATSELREQETQYF
cdr3_nt: TGTGCCACCAGTGAATTGAGGGAGCAAGAGACCCAGTACTTC

d_call: TRBD1
v_call: TRBV7-2
j_call: TRBJ1-1
clone_size: -
cdr3_aa: CASSLGQGKTFF
cdr3_nt: TGTGCCAGCAGCCTAGGACAGGGGAAAACTTTCTTT

d_call: TRBD1
v_call: TRBV7-9
j_call: TRBJ1-2
clone_size: -
cdr3_aa: CASSRTGPLYGYTF
cdr3_nt: TGTGCCAGCAGCCGGACAGGCCCCCTCTATGGCTACACCTTC

d_call: -
v_call: TRBV19
j_call: TRBJ2-7
clone_size: -
cdr3_aa: CASSKISGVHYEQYF
cdr3_nt: TGTGCCAGTAGTAAGATTAGCGGCGTGCACTACGAGCAGTACTTC

d_call: TRBD1
v_call: TRBV29-1
j_call: TRBJ2-7
clone_size: -
cdr3_aa: CSVGLTGGSYEQYF
cdr3_nt: TGCAGCGTTGGTTTGACAGGGGGGAGCTACGAGCAGTACTTC

d_call: TRBD1
v_call: TRBV4-3
j_call: TRBJ2-5
clone_size: once
cdr3_aa: CASSQRTGRETQYF
cdr3_nt: TGCGCCAGCAGCCAAAGGACAGGGAGGGAGACCCAGTACTTC

d_call: -
v_call: TRBV9
j_call: TRBJ2-1
clone_size: -
cdr3_aa: CASSVRTEGNEQFF
cdr3_nt: TGTGCCAGCAGCGTAAGGACTGAAGGCAATGAGCAGTTCTTC

d_call: TRBD2
v_call: TRBV5-4
j_call: TRBJ2-5
clone_size: -
cdr3_aa: CASSWGTSQETQYF
cdr3_nt: TGTGCCAGCAGCTGGGGGACTAGCCAAGAGACCCAGTACTTC

d_call: -
v_call: TRBV28
j_call: TRBJ1-2
clone_size: -
cdr3_aa: CARNEGSNYGYTF
cdr3_nt: TGTGCCAGAAATGAGGGATCTAACTATGGCTACACCTTC

d_call: -
v_call: TRBV9
j_call: TRBJ2-1
clone_size: -
cdr3_aa: CASSVVPRRASDEQFF
cdr3_nt: TGTGCCAGCAGCGTAGTCCCGCGGCGGGCCTCCGATGAGCAGTTCTTC